A selection of T cell receptor beta chains follows, all from one sample in a study of cytomegalovirus exposure and HLA in healthy donors. The data were produced by immunoSEQ multiplex PCR, yet TCRdb's version contains in-frame clones alone and is incomplete. The profile shows roughly 150,000 clones, 79% of them singletons. Source material: PBMCs. These receptors all come from a man aged 35-49 years in good health and CMV-seropositive. Both conserved end residues are part of each CDR3. A D gene is named only where the DNA matches it firmly. Rows give clone size only sometimes, using once, few, many, or a class for an expanded clone.

v_call	j_call	d_call	clone_size	cdr3_aa	cdr3_nt
TRBV7-2	TRBJ2-3	.	.	CASSFRFRDTQYF	TGTGCCAGCAGCTTCAGGTTTAGAGATACGCAGTATTTT
TRBV9	TRBJ2-7	TRBD2	.	CASSVDGRAGGPHEQYF	TGTGCCAGCAGCGTAGACGGGAGGGCGGGAGGGCCCCACGAGCAGTACTTC
TRBV25-1	TRBJ1-2	.	.	CASSGSQGNYGYTF	TGTGCCAGCAGTGGATCACAGGGCAACTATGGCTACACCTTC
TRBV4-1	TRBJ2-7	.	.	CASSQYSAGLSYEQYF	TGCGCCAGCAGCCAATATTCCGCTGGGCTGTCCTACGAGCAGTACTTC
TRBV18	TRBJ2-7	.	.	CASSVGETYEQYF	TGTGCCAGCTCAGTCGGGGAAACTTACGAGCAGTACTTC
TRBV7-9	TRBJ2-1	.	.	CSSSLVAGALVSWYNEQFF	TGTTCCAGCAGCTTAGTTGCAGGGGCTCTCGTTTCCTGGTACAATGAGCAGTTCTTC
TRBV2	TRBJ2-3	TRBD2	.	CASRFSGSADTQYF	TGTGCCAGCAGGTTTAGCGGGAGTGCAGATACGCAGTATTTT
TRBV13	TRBJ1-1	.	.	CASSFGMNTEAFF	TGTGCCAGCAGCTTCGGGATGAACACTGAAGCTTTCTTT
TRBV28	TRBJ1-2	.	.	CASSLLDSNYGYTF	TGTGCCAGCAGTTTATTGGACAGTAACTATGGCTACACCTTC
TRBV5-1	TRBJ2-7	.	few	CASSLGGEEQYF	TGCGCCAGCAGCTTGGGTGGAGAGGAGCAGTACTTC
TRBV5-6	TRBJ2-7	TRBD2	.	CASSLGDYYEQYF	TGTGCCAGCAGCTTAGGGGACTACTACGAGCAGTACTTC
TRBV5-4	TRBJ1-2	.	.	CASSLKARGGLDYGYTF	TGTGCCAGCAGCTTGAAGGCCAGGGGCGGCCTGGACTATGGCTACACCTTC
TRBV4-1	TRBJ2-3	.	.	CASSRHVGTQPPGSNTQYF	TGCGCCAGCAGCCGTCACGTCGGGACTCAACCTCCCGGCTCGAATACGCAGTATTTT
TRBV27	TRBJ2-7	.	.	CASRPGFDRLEQYF	TGTGCCAGCAGGCCAGGATTCGATCGGCTCGAGCAGTACTTC
TRBV6-5	TRBJ1-1	.	.	CASSLRRGRGTEAFF	TGTGCCAGCAGTTTACGGAGGGGTCGGGGAACTGAAGCTTTCTTT
TRBV10-3	TRBJ2-6	.	.	CAIRAAAAKSGANVLTF	TGTGCCATCAGGGCGGCGGCAGCGAAGTCCGGGGCCAACGTCCTGACTTTC
TRBV11-3	TRBJ1-2	TRBD1	.	CASSLSPGQGAPGYTF	TGTGCCAGCAGCTTAAGCCCGGGACAGGGGGCGCCGGGCTACACCTTC
TRBV15	TRBJ1-4	TRBD1	.	CATSRDRGRGFEKLFF	TGTGCCACCAGCAGAGATAGGGGCAGGGGGTTTGAAAAACTGTTTTTT
TRBV28	TRBJ2-3	TRBD2	once	CASSSPGLDGDTQYF	TGTGCCAGCAGTTCGCCGGGACTAGATGGAGATACGCAGTATTTT
TRBV7-2	TRBJ2-1	.	.	CASSPPGKQFF	TGTGCCAGCAGCCCTCCGGGGAAGCAGTTCTTC
TRBV19	TRBJ2-7	TRBD2	once	CATTTGSGRALSYEQYF	TGTGCCACCACGACTGGTAGCGGGAGGGCCTTGTCCTACGAGCAGTACTTC
TRBV7-6	TRBJ2-7	.	.	CASSSERDRLSDEQYF	TGTGCCAGCAGCTCGGAGCGGGACAGGTTATCTGACGAGCAGTACTTC
TRBV5-1	TRBJ2-4	TRBD1	few	CASSGWDRERTKNIQYF	TGCGCCAGCAGCGGATGGGACAGGGAAAGAACCAAAAACATTCAGTACTTC
TRBV6-1	TRBJ1-1	.	.	CASERGMETEAFF	TGTGCCAGCGAAAGGGGAATGGAAACTGAAGCTTTCTTT
TRBV5-8	TRBJ2-4	.	.	CASSLGLRIQYF	TGTGCCAGCAGCTTGGGACTCCGAATTCAGTACTTC
TRBV30	TRBJ1-6	.	.	CAWSVRSDSEFHF	TGTGCCTGGAGTGTCCGAAGCGATTCCGAATTCCACTTT
TRBV20-1	TRBJ1-2	.	few	CSAYRNYGYTF	TGCAGTGCCTACAGAAACTATGGCTACACCTTC
TRBV12-5	TRBJ2-3	.	.	CPIHEADTQYF	TGTCCCATTCATGAGGCAGATACGCAGTATTTT
TRBV12-1	TRBJ1-5	.	few	CASRQTGAGDRDQPQHF	TGTGCCAGCAGACAGACAGGGGCGGGGGATCGGGATCAGCCCCAGCATTTT
TRBV6-4	TRBJ2-2	.	.	CASSRGSGTGELFF	TGTGCCAGCAGTCGGGGGAGTGGGACCGGGGAGCTGTTTTTT
TRBV7-3	TRBJ2-1	TRBD2	.	CASSPEVLAGVSYNEQFF	TGTGCCAGCAGCCCGGAGGTACTAGCGGGAGTTTCCTACAATGAGCAGTTCTTC
TRBV10-3	TRBJ1-6	.	.	CAISAQGNSPLHF	TGTGCCATCAGTGCACAGGGAAACTCACCCCTCCACTTT
TRBV15	TRBJ1-2	.	.	CATSRDLGRPGGYTF	TGTGCCACCAGCAGAGATCTGGGTCGTCCGGGTGGCTACACCTTC
TRBV4-1	TRBJ2-7	.	.	CASSQVQEQPSGEQYF	TGCGCCAGCAGCCAAGTTCAAGAACAGCCCTCTGGGGAGCAGTACTTC
TRBV28	TRBJ2-3	TRBD2	.	CASSIPGLAAGGTDTQYF	TGTGCCAGCAGTATACCGGGACTAGCGGCCGGGGGCACAGATACGCAGTATTTT
TRBV19	TRBJ1-4	.	.	CASSIESTSLEKLFF	TGTGCCAGTAGTATCGAGTCAACGAGTCTGGAAAAACTGTTTTTT
TRBV5-5	TRBJ1-1	.	.	CASSAPDKGWTEAFF	TGTGCCAGCAGCGCCCCGGACAAGGGGTGGACTGAAGCTTTCTTT
TRBV5-1	TRBJ2-1	.	.	CASSLAGVSYNEQFF	TGCGCCAGCAGCTTGGCAGGGGTCTCCTACAATGAGCAGTTCTTC
TRBV7-3	TRBJ2-5	TRBD2	.	CASTFPTTSGRGETQYF	TGTGCCAGCACCTTCCCTACGACTAGCGGGAGAGGAGAGACCCAGTACTTC
TRBV7-2	TRBJ2-1	TRBD2	.	CASTRRSGGSTHNEQFF	TGTGCCAGCACCCGACGGAGTGGCGGGAGTACCCACAATGAGCAGTTCTTC
TRBV19	TRBJ2-2	TRBD2	.	CASSVRGLANAGELFF	TGTGCCAGTAGTGTTAGGGGACTAGCGAATGCCGGGGAGCTGTTTTTT
TRBV7-7	TRBJ2-1	TRBD2	.	CASSFSGGVDEQFF	TGTGCCAGCAGCTTCTCGGGAGGGGTCGATGAGCAGTTCTTC
TRBV4-1	TRBJ2-7	TRBD1	.	CASSTHGQGSYEQYF	TGCGCCAGCAGCACACACGGACAGGGGTCCTACGAGCAGTACTTC
TRBV6-1	TRBJ2-6	.	.	CASSAWRDSGANVLTF	TGTGCCAGCAGTGCTTGGAGGGACTCTGGGGCCAACGTCCTGACTTTC
TRBV19	TRBJ1-1	.	.	CASSRQPYNTEAFF	TGTGCCAGTAGCCGACAGCCGTATAACACTGAAGCTTTCTTT
TRBV9	TRBJ1-1	TRBD1	.	CASSVTGGNTEAFF	TGTGCCAGCAGCGTGACAGGGGGGAACACTGAAGCTTTCTTT
TRBV29-1	TRBJ2-1	TRBD1	.	CSARQGPSSYNEQFF	TGCAGCGCTCGACAGGGGCCGAGCTCCTACAATGAGCAGTTCTTC
TRBV5-4	TRBJ2-5	.	.	CASSPGSDVTQYF	TGTGCCAGCAGCCCGGGGTCGGACGTAACCCAGTACTTC
TRBV5-1	TRBJ1-1	.	.	CASNIPPLVNTEAFF	TGCGCCAGCAACATTCCACCCCTGGTTAACACTGAAGCTTTCTTT
TRBV13	TRBJ2-7	.	.	CASSLVSYEQYF	TGTGCCAGCAGCTTAGTCAGCTACGAGCAGTACTTC
TRBV6-1	TRBJ1-1	.	once	CASSGFPGSMNTEAFF	TGTGCCAGCAGTGGATTTCCGGGAAGCATGAACACTGAAGCTTTCTTT
TRBV6-6	TRBJ1-1	.	.	CASSQAESEAFF	TGTGCCAGCAGTCAGGCCGAGAGTGAAGCTTTCTTT
TRBV7-9	TRBJ1-1	.	.	CASSFGRGEAFF	TGTGCCAGCAGCTTTGGGAGGGGAGAAGCTTTCTTT
TRBV11-3	TRBJ2-3	TRBD2	.	CASSQRAGSTDTQYF	TGTGCCAGCAGTCAGAGAGCGGGAAGCACAGATACGCAGTATTTT